The T cell receptor (beta chain) described here comes from a study of blood T cell repertoires in COVID-19. Original analysis: Reference gene primer amplification gave nucleated cell count estimates. Sequencing was performed with immunoSEQ multiplex PCR; in TCRdb, only in-frame clones are kept and a portion is missing. V and J calls and clone size come straight from that table; D and trimming were deduced from the DNA. The sample shows tens of thousands of clones, around 83% of them seen only once. The length of the CDR3 is 14 residues. The germline V gene has CDR1 SNHLY and CDR2 FYNNEI. The V and J ends lost 6 bases and 6 bases, in that order; junction bases with no gene match: 4.

The sequenced sample was peripheral blood. This TCR derives from a man aged 30 to 45 with COVID-19, enrolled during active disease. This chain links TRBV2 with TRBJ2-3, with 12 positions matching TRBD2. CDR3 DNA sequence: TGTGCCAGCAGGGAGACTAGCGGGAGTGATACGCAGTATTTT. Its protein product is CASRETSGSDTQYF.